This is a list of T cell receptor beta chains from one sample in a study of OX40 agonist ivuxolimab in advanced cancers. Libraries were prepared by immunoSEQ multiplex PCR; TCRdb keeps only in-frame clonotypes and omits some of them. The sample includes about 77,000 clones, about 90% seen only once; the top ten take approximately 2.4%. Material: CD4+ or CD8+ T cells sorted from blood, obtained in a trial of the OX40 agonist ivuxolimab. Every receptor here comes from an adult with an advanced solid tumor such as melanoma, head and neck, liver or kidney cancer. The CDR3 runs from the conserved cysteine through the conserved F or W. Each record gives: clone size, V gene, J gene, D gene, CDR3 DNA, CDR3 protein. D genes are given only for firm matches. Expanded clones are given a class, and other clones once, few, many or no size at all.

once	TRBV30	TRBJ2-1	TRBD2	TGTGCCTGGAGTGTCGGACTAGGCAATGAGCAGTTCTTC	CAWSVGLGNEQFF
NA	TRBV19	TRBJ1-1	NA	TGTGCCAGTAGTGTTGACCCCCGTGGGACCTCTGAAGCTTTCTTT	CASSVDPRGTSEAFF
NA	TRBV5-4	TRBJ2-5	NA	TGTGCCAGCAGCTTCCGAGCGTCTGAGACCCAGTACTTC	CASSFRASETQYF
NA	TRBV5-1	TRBJ2-5	NA	TGCGCCAGCAGATTCACCCCCCAAGAGACCCAGTACTTC	CASRFTPQETQYF
NA	TRBV9	TRBJ2-1	NA	TGTGCCAGCAGCCCGAAGGTCCCCGGGCACAATGAGCAGTTCTTC	CASSPKVPGHNEQFF
once	TRBV5-1	TRBJ2-3	TRBD1	TGCGCCAGCAGCTGGGGGACGACAGGGGATACGCAGTATTTT	CASSWGTTGDTQYF
NA	TRBV30	TRBJ1-5	TRBD1	TGTGCCTGGAGTGTCGGGACAGGGGGCCCCTATAGCAATCAGCCCCAGCATTTT	CAWSVGTGGPYSNQPQHF
few	TRBV19	TRBJ1-2	NA	TGTGCCAGTAGTATCCAGGCCGGGGAGACTAACTATGGCTACACCTTC	CASSIQAGETNYGYTF
once	TRBV6-1	TRBJ2-7	NA	TGTGCCAGCAGTGAGGATTGGGGGGACTCCTACGAGCAGTACTTC	CASSEDWGDSYEQYF
NA	TRBV28	TRBJ2-1	TRBD1	TGTGCCAGCAGTGGCCCGGGACAGGGGATCAATGAGCAGTTCTTC	CASSGPGQGINEQFF
NA	TRBV19	TRBJ2-1	TRBD1	TGTGCCAGTATGGGGGACAGGGAGGATGAGCAGTTCTTC	CASMGDREDEQFF
NA	TRBV5-1	TRBJ1-2	NA	TGCGCCAGCAGGGGTGCTGAGAGGGGCGGCTACACCTTC	CASRGAERGGYTF
NA	TRBV5-1	TRBJ2-5	NA	TGCGCCAGCAGCTTGGGACCCGAAGGAGAGGGCCGACAAGAGACCCAGTACTTC	CASSLGPEGEGRQETQYF
NA	TRBV14	TRBJ1-2	TRBD1	TGTGCCAGCAGCCAAGGAAGGGGGCCAAACTATGGCTACACCTTC	CASSQGRGPNYGYTF